Shown below are 20 T cell receptor beta chains from a single sample sequenced in a study of shared clonotypes between healthy human individuals. Libraries were prepared by immunoSEQ multiplex PCR; TCRdb keeps only in-frame clonotypes and omits some of them. The sample consists of about 2.2 million clones, 93% of them appearing once. CD45RO-negative CD8 cells positively selected for CCR7 made up the naive population, which excluded terminally differentiated effector memory CD45RA+ cells. The sample consisted of naive CD8+ T cells from PBMCs. All receptors come from a man between 18 and 35 years old in good health. Some clones in this sample may be carry-over from other donors' samples.

This chain joins TRBV5-4 and TRBJ1-1; D uncertain. Germline CDR1 SGHNT, CDR2 YYREEE (reference sequence). The CDR3 contains 13 residues. V was shortened by 2 bases and J by 8 bases, with 13 bases between the two germline ends. The CDR3 sequence is CASSFRSAAEAFF. CDR3 coding DNA: TGTGCCAGCAGCTTTCGGTCGGCGGCCGAAGCTTTCTTT. Complete variable domain (other parts from reference TRBV5-4 and TRBJ1-1): ETGVTQSPTHLIKTRGQQVTLRCSSQSGHNTVSWYQQALGQGPQFIFQYYREEENGRGNFPPRFSGLQFPNYSSELNVNALELDDSALYLCASSFRSAAEAFFGQGTRLTVV.

This rearrangement joins TRBV21-1 to TRBJ1-2; the D call TRBD1 from the table was never checked on the DNA. TRBV21-1 is recorded as a pseudogene. The CDR3 loop spans 15 amino acids. CDR3 region: CASSKGQGANYGYTF. The CDR3 bases are TGTGCCAGCAGCAAAGGGCAGGGGGCGAACTATGGCTACACCTTC.

DNA of the CDR3: TGCGCCAGCAGCTATACTAGCGTAGCCAAAAACATTCAGTACTTC. The encoded protein is CASSYTSVAKNIQYF. The chain combines TRBV5-1 with TRBJ2-4, with TRBD2 matching over 7 bases. V was clipped by 3 bases and J by 0 bases; unmatched bases: 3. CDR1 SGHRS and CDR2 YFSETQ come from the germline V gene. The CDR3 extends over 15 amino acids.

This sequence joins TRBV2 and TRBJ2-3; unclear D gene. Trimming removed 8 bases at V and 4 bases at J, with 10 bases between. Germline V gives CDR1 SNHLY, CDR2 FYNNEI. The CDR3 totals 12 residues. The CDR3 DNA is TGTGCCAGCGATTCTTTACCAGATACGCAGTATTTT. This codes for CASDSLPDTQYF.

This clone appeared a single time. The chain recombines TRBV6-5 with TRBJ1-2, with a possible D match to TRBD1 (6 bases). This CDR3 region has 13 residues. V lost 2 bases and J 8 bases, leaving 12 bases between the germline ends. Germline CDR1 and CDR2: MNHEY and SVGAGI. In nucleotides, the CDR3 is TGTGCCAGCAGTTACCAACGGACAGCCGGCTACACCTTC. It yields the protein CASSYQRTAGYTF.

A word on this clone: Other DNA variants within this sample encode the same CDR3. The J gene is TRBJ2-7, the V gene TRBV27; D is tentatively TRBD1 or TRBD2 (5 bases each). CDR1 is MNHEY and CDR2 is SMNVEV in the germline V gene (reference sequence). The V end lost 3 bases, the J end lost 3 bases, and 12 bases lay between the germline ends. This CDR3 spans 14 amino acids. In nucleotides, the CDR3 is TGTGCCAGCAGTTTGGGAGACAGAGGCTACGAGCAGTACTTC. It yields the protein CASSLGDRGYEQYF.

The chain has TRBV15 and TRBJ2-7; TRBD1 or TRBD2 may be the D gene (5 bases each). Germline V gene lookup returns CDR1 LNHNV and CDR2 YYDKDF (reference sequence). V lost 5 bases to trimming and J lost 1 base, with 12 bases between them. This CDR3 has 14 residues. CDR3 in amino acids: CATSGLGGSYEQYF. CDR3 sequence (DNA): TGTGCCACCAGCGGCCTTGGGGGATCCTACGAGCAGTACTTC.

This clone was detected once. The CDR3: CASSLTGQIYEQYF. In DNA form, the CDR3 reads TGTGCCAGCAGCCTCACGGGACAGATCTACGAGCAGTACTTC. The chain carries TRBV7-9 and TRBJ2-7, with 7 bases fitting TRBD1. Germline V gives CDR1 SEHNR, CDR2 FQNEAQ (reference sequence). CDR3 length: 14 amino acids. V dropped 5 bases and J dropped 3; count of bases not matched to a gene: 7. Full variable domain (outside the CDR3, taken from reference TRBV7-9 and TRBJ2-7): DTGVSQNPRHKITKRGQNVTFRCDPISEHNRLYWYRQTLGQGPEFLTYFQNEAQLEKSRLLSDRFSAERPKGSFSTLEIQRTEQGDSAMYLCASSLTGQIYEQYFGPGTRLTVT.

The count of this clone is one. The J gene is TRBJ2-7, the V gene TRBV27, with a tentative D call TRBD1 (5 bases). Germline CDR1 is MNHEY and CDR2 is SMNVEV (reference sequence). CDR3 length equals 14 residues. V was clipped by 6 bases and J by 2 bases, with 14 bases between them. CDR3 region: CASRGVREAYEQYF. As DNA, the CDR3 is TGTGCCAGCAGAGGAGTCAGGGAAGCCTACGAGCAGTACTTC.

V is TRBV19 and J is TRBJ1-1; 8 positions agree with TRBD1. CDR1 is LNHDA and CDR2 is SQIVND in the germline V gene (reference sequence). The CDR3 is made up of 12 amino acids. V lost 5 bases and J lost 10; bases outside the gene matches: 6. DNA for the CDR3: TGTGCCAGTAGTTATGACAGGGGAACAGCTTTCTTT. Amino acid sequence: CASSYDRGTAFF.

The chain employs TRBV6-5 and TRBJ2-1; D assignment may be TRBD1 or TRBD2 (5 bases each). The V gene's germline CDR1 is MNHEY and CDR2 SVGAGI. The CDR3 spans 15 residues. V dropped 6 bases and J dropped 8 bases, with 20 bases sitting between them. CDR3 sequence (DNA): TGTGCCAGCAGGAACCGGGACCTGACTACCCATGAGCAGTTCTTC. This gives the protein CASRNRDLTTHEQFF.

This rearrangement joins TRBV15 to TRBJ2-1; the D gene is possibly TRBD2 (5 bases). V was cut by 8 bases and J by 7 bases, with 18 bases left in between. CDR1 is LNHNV and CDR2 is YYDKDF in the germline V gene (reference sequence). The CDR3 is 14 amino acids. The CDR3 sequence: CATLNTGSGNEQFF. The CDR3 DNA sequence: TGTGCCACCCTTAACACGGGTTCGGGAAATGAGCAGTTCTTC. The complete variable domain, with remaining parts taken from reference TRBV15 and TRBJ2-1, reads DAMVIQNPRYQVTQFGKPVTLSCSQTLNHNVMYWYQQKSSQAPKLLFHYYDKDFNNEADTPDNFQSRRPNTSFCFLDIRSPGLGDTAMYLCATLNTGSGNEQFFGPGTRLTVL.

The genes are TRBV7-9 and TRBJ1-4; D not certain. With 5 bases removed from V and 0 bases from J, the gap between germline ends came to 16 bases. Germline CDR1 is SEHNR and CDR2 is FQNEAQ (reference sequence). This CDR3 has 17 amino acids. CDR3 protein: CASSPPASWATNEKLFF. CDR3 sequence (DNA): TGTGCCAGCAGCCCCCCGGCGTCGTGGGCAACTAATGAAAAACTGTTTTTT.

This clone came up a few times. This chain connects TRBV30 to TRBJ1-1; the D is unclear. Looked up from germline, CDR1 is GTSNPN and CDR2 is SVGIG (reference sequence). This CDR3 is 11 amino acids long. The V end lost 4 bases, the J end lost 0 bases, and 3 bases lay between the germline ends. CDR3 nucleotides: TGTGCCTGGACACTGAACACTGAAGCTTTCTTT. It yields the protein CAWTLNTEAFF. The full variable domain, completed using reference TRBV30 and TRBJ1-1, is SQTIHQWPATLVQPVGSPLSLECTVEGTSNPNLYWYRQAAGRGLQLLFYSVGIGQISSEVPQNLSASRPQDRQFILSSKKLLLSDSGFYLCAWTLNTEAFFGQGTRLTVV.

This chain joins TRBV9 and TRBJ2-7; 9 nucleotides align to TRBD1. The CDR3 is 14 residues long. Trimming at V came to 2 bases and at J to 5 bases, leaving 5 bases not matched to a gene. The V gene's germline CDR1 is SGDLS and CDR2 YYNGEE. The CDR3, as DNA: TGTGCCAGCAGCGTTTCGGGACAGGGTAACGAGCAGTACTTC. Translation gives CASSVSGQGNEQYF.

The chain combines TRBV7-2 with TRBJ2-1; 8 positions match TRBD2. CDR1 and CDR2 from the germline V gene are SGHTA and FQGNSA. J lost 0 bases, V lost 5 bases, and 3 bases had no gene match. The CDR3 covers 15 residues. CDR3 loop: CASSALAGSYNEQFF. The CDR3 region has the DNA TGTGCCAGCAGCGCCCTAGCGGGCTCCTACAATGAGCAGTTCTTC.

The CDR3 DNA reads as TGTGCCAGCAGCCATCAGGGAGGGTCCTACGAGCAGTACTTC. This translates into CASSHQGGSYEQYF. The rearrangement joins TRBV25-1 to TRBJ2-7; 7 nucleotides align to TRBD2. V was clipped by 6 bases and J by 1 base; unmatched bases: 6. Looked up from germline, CDR1 is MGHDK and CDR2 is SYGVNS. The CDR3 has 14 amino acids.

The rearrangement links TRBV10-3 to TRBJ2-3; D not resolved. In germline, CDR1 is ENHRY, CDR2 SYGVKD. This CDR3 region has 13 residues. The V gene lost 3 bases and the J gene lost 2 bases, with 6 bases spanning the gap. Written as DNA, the CDR3 is TGTGCCATCAGTGACACCCTCACAGATACGCAGTATTTT. This encodes CAISDTLTDTQYF.

The chain recombines TRBV10-3 with TRBJ1-5; TRBD1 might be the D (6 bases). This CDR3 spans 15 amino acids. Between the trimmed V and J ends, which lost 2 bases and 0 bases, there was a span of 8 bases. The germline CDR1 and CDR2 sequences are ENHRY and SYGVKD. CDR3 DNA sequence: TGTGCCATCAGTGAGGGCAGGGGTAGCAATCAGCCCCAGCATTTT. Translated, it gives CAISEGRGSNQPQHF.

The chain employs TRBV18 and TRBJ2-5, with TRBD1 as a possible D gene (6 bases). The CDR3 spans 16 residues. CDR1 and CDR2 from the germline V gene are KGHSH and LQKENI. Deletions cut 6 bases from V and 4 bases from J, with 21 bases between. CDR3 in DNA: TGTGCCAGCTCGCCCAAACAGGGTGCAGGACGAGAGACCCAGTACTTC. Amino acids: CASSPKQGAGRETQYF. Full variable domain (missing parts from reference TRBV18 and TRBJ2-5): NAGVMQNPRHLVRRRGQEARLRCSPMKGHSHVYWYRQLPEEGLKFMVYLQKENIIDESGMPKERFSAEFPKEGPSILRIQQVVRGDSAAYFCASSPKQGAGRETQYFGPGTRLLVL.